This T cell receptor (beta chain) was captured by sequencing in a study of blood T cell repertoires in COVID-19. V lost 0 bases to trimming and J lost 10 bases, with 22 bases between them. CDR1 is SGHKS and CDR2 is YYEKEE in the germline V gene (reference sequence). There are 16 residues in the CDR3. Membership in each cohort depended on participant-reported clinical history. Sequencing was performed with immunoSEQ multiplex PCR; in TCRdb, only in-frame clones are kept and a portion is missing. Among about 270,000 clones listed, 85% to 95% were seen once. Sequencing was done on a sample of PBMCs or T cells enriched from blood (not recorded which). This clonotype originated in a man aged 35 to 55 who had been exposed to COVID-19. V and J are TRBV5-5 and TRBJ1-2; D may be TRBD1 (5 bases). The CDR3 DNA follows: TGTGCCAGCAGCTTGGAATATTGGGGCGGATCATCTTACTACACCTTC. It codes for CASSLEYWGGSSYYTF.